The 17 T cell receptor beta chains presented below share a single source sample, sequenced in a study of blood T cells in healthy people across ages. A sample-barcoded 5' primer and a J-beta primer mix were used in a second PCR of about 6 to 11 cycles. MiXCR, run by TCRdb on the 5' RACE reads, gives a single entry per CDR3 protein. The sample records 660,000 or so distinct CDR3 sequences, roughly 53% being singletons. The specimen sequenced was blood. The receptors come from a man in his 60s in good health.

In this sample, this clonotype turned up many times. V usage is TRBV29-1 and J usage is TRBJ2-3; D is ambiguous. The CDR3 has 13 residues. V lost 1 base to trimming and J lost 3 bases, with 8 bases between them. Germline V lookup: CDR1 SQVTM, CDR2 ANQGSEA. CDR3 in amino acids: CSVEAPVTDTQYF. CDR3 DNA: TGCAGCGTTGAAGCGCCGGTAACAGATACGCAGTATTTT.

The chain uses TRBV29-1 and TRBJ2-5, with 8 bases lining up with TRBD2. CDR3 length: 11 amino acids. With 6 bases clipped from V and 5 bases from J, the junction kept 2 bases outside the gene matches. Germline CDR1 SQVTM, CDR2 ANQGSEA. CDR3: CSVGTSETQYF. CDR3 coding DNA: TGCAGCGTCGGGACTAGTGAGACCCAGTACTTC.

This sequence joins TRBV4-1 and TRBJ1-2; possibly TRBD1 for D (5 bases). Trimming stripped 4 bases from V and 1 base from J, with 19 bases between. This CDR3 is 17 amino acids long. The germline V gene encodes CDR1 MGHRA and CDR2 YSYEKL. Here the CDR3 reads CASSRLPSGQLNYGYTF. The DNA of the CDR3 is TGCGCCAGCAGCCGACTCCCCTCCGGACAACTTAACTATGGCTACACCTTC.

This clonotype has just a few counts. This rearrangement joins TRBV3-1 to TRBJ2-6; no clear D gene. Trimming stripped 0 bases from V and 3 bases from J, with 0 bases between. Germline V lookup: CDR1 LGHDT, CDR2 YNNKEL (reference sequence). This CDR3 region has 13 residues. The DNA of the CDR3 is TGTGCCAGCAGCCAAGATGGGGCCAACGTCCTGACTTTC. As protein: CASSQDGANVLTF. The variable domain in full, completed from reference TRBV3-1 and TRBJ2-6, reads DTAVSQTPKYLVTQMGNDKSIKCEQNLGHDTMYWYKQDSKKFLKIMFSYNNKELIINETVPNRFSPKSPDKAHLNLHINSLELGDSAVYFCASSQDGANVLTFGAGSRLTVL.

This rearrangement joins TRBV20-1 to TRBJ2-1; maybe TRBD2 (6 bases). Per germline, CDR1 DFQATT and CDR2 SNEGSKA (reference sequence). The CDR3 loop spans 15 amino acids. Trimming shortened V by 0 bases and J by 10 bases, and 19 bases separated the two germline ends. The DNA of the CDR3 is TGCAGTGCTAGAGATGATGGGGGACTGTCCTACGAGCAGTTCTTC. It is translated as CSARDDGGLSYEQFF.

The rearrangement uses TRBV20-1 and TRBJ2-7; TRBD2 is a possible D gene (5 bases). Judging by the DNA end, TRBJ2-5 fits better; the J call may be wrong. The CDR3 has 14 amino acids. CDR1 is DFQATT, CDR2 SNEGSKA, per germline (reference sequence). The CDR3 protein is CSARDEGTGETQYF. The CDR3 DNA sequence: TGCAGTGCTAGAGATGAGGGTACTGGGGAGACCCAGTACTTC.

This clonotype was counted only a few times. CDR3: CASSSSGTTETQYF. The CDR3 bases are TGTGCCAGCAGTTCCTCCGGGACTACAGAGACCCAGTACTTC. The chain links TRBV12-3 or TRBV12-4 to TRBJ2-5; 7 positions agree with TRBD2. CDR3 length equals 14 residues. V gave up 4 bases and J gave up 4 bases; unmatched junction bases: 6.

This clonotype has just one count. The chain links TRBV5-1 to TRBJ2-4, with TRBD2 identical over 9 bases. The assigned J gene may be wrong: the sequence end matches TRBJ2-5 better. CDR1 is SGHRS, CDR2 YFSETQ, per germline. The CDR3 extends over 16 amino acids. CDR3 amino acids: CASSLRVAGVQETQYF. For the CDR3, the DNA is TGCGCCAGCAGCTTGAGGGTAGCGGGGGTTCAAGAGACCCAGTACTTC.

CDR3 DNA sequence: TGTGCCAGCAGCGCGGACAGGGAATGGGAGCAGTACTTC. Translation: CASSADREWEQYF. The chain couples TRBV5-6 to TRBJ2-7; 8 bases are shared with TRBD1. J was trimmed by 7 bases and V by 4 bases; bases with no gene match: 7. Germline lookup yields CDR1 SGHDT and CDR2 YYEEEE. The CDR3 runs to 13 residues.

The V and J genes are TRBV10-2 and TRBJ2-3; 10 bases match TRBD2. Germline CDR1 is WSHSY and CDR2 is SAAADI. This CDR3 contains 15 residues. Trimming at V came to 0 bases and at J to 10 bases, leaving 7 bases not matched to a gene. In DNA form, the CDR3 reads TGCGCCAGCAGTGAGTCGGGACTAGCGATCCCCCCGCAGTATTTT. It yields the protein CASSESGLAIPPQYF.

The genes are TRBV12-3 or TRBV12-4 and TRBJ2-2; unclear D gene. The V end was cut by 3 bases, the J end by 1 base, with 6 bases between. The CDR3 totals 14 residues. CDR3 protein: CASSFGLNTGELFF. CDR3 coding DNA: TGTGCCAGCAGTTTCGGCCTGAACACCGGGGAGCTGTTTTTT.

This clonotype was recorded a few times. The rearrangement uses TRBV15 and TRBJ2-5; D might be TRBD1 or TRBD2, each matching 6 bases. V was trimmed by 0 bases and J by 7 bases, leaving 18 bases between them. CDR1 and CDR2 (germline): LNHNV, YYDKDF (reference sequence). This CDR3 is built from 16 residues. CDR3 loop: CATSRDPEGGRGTQYF. In nucleotides, the CDR3 is TGTGCCACCAGCAGAGATCCCGAGGGGGGCCGGGGGACCCAGTACTTC.

This clonotype was detected only a few times. J is TRBJ2-5 and V is TRBV7-8; 10 bases align to TRBD1. The CDR3 sequence is 15 residues long. The junction had 8 bases not matched to a gene; V was cut back by 5 bases and J by 5 bases. Germline CDR1 is SGHVS and CDR2 is FQNEAQ. The CDR3 reads CASSPSTGGGETQYF. CDR3 nucleotide sequence: TGTGCCAGCAGCCCCTCGACAGGGGGCGGGGAGACCCAGTACTTC.

This clonotype was counted a few times. The chain joins TRBV20-1 to TRBJ2-3, with 8 bases aligning to TRBD2. The J segment lost 3 bases and the V segment lost 5 bases, leaving 7 bases of the junction unmatched. Germline V gives CDR1 DFQATT, CDR2 SNEGSKA (reference sequence). The CDR3 consists of 14 residues. DNA of the CDR3: TGCAGTGCTCACTCAGCGGGGGCTACAGATACGCAGTATTTT. Its translation: CSAHSAGATDTQYF.

This clonotype was detected ten times or more. The chain combines TRBV12-3 or TRBV12-4 with TRBJ2-7, with no clear D. Trimming removed 2 bases from V and 3 bases from J, with 11 bases in between. The CDR3 has 14 residues. As DNA, the CDR3 is TGTGCCAGCAGTTTACGGACGGCTATCTACGAGCAGTACTTC. Amino acid sequence: CASSLRTAIYEQYF.

The gene calls are TRBV2 and TRBJ1-2; the D is unclear. The CDR3 spans 11 residues. Per the germline V gene, CDR1 is SNHLY and CDR2 is FYNNEI. V lost 3 bases to trimming and J lost 6 bases, with 5 bases between them. The CDR3 DNA is TGTGCCAGCAGTGAGGCTCATGGCTACACCTTC. Protein product: CASSEAHGYTF.

This chain links TRBV6-5 with TRBJ2-4; 9 positions agree with TRBD1. The better agreement between TRBJ2-7 and the DNA end casts doubt on the J call. Germline-derived CDR1 and CDR2 are MNHEY and SVGAGI. CDR3 length equals 15 residues. CDR3 DNA sequence: TGTGCCAGCAGAACAGGGGGCTCCGACTCCTACGAGCAGTACTTC. As protein: CASRTGGSDSYEQYF.